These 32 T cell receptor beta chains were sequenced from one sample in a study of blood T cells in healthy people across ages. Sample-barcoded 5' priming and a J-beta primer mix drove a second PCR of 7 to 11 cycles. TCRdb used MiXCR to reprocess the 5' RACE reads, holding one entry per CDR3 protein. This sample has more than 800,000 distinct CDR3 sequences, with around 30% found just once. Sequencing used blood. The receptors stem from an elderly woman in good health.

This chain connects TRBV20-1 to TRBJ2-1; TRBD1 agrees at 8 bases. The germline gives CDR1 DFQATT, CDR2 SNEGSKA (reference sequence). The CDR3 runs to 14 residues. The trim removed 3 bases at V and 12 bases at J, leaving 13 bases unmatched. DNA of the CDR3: TGCAGTGCTAGGCAGGGCGTGGACAGGGAAGTGCAGTTCTTC. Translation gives CSARQGVDREVQFF.

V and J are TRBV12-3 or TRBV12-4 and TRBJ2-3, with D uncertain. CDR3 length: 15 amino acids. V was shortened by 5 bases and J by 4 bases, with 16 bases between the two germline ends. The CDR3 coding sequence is TGTGCCAGCAGTCGCGGACGGGTGAGCGCAGATACGCAGTATTTT. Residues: CASSRGRVSADTQYF.

CDR3 in DNA: TGTGCCACCAGCAGGGGCCTGCAGGGTGGGGTCACTGAAGCTTTCTTT. Translating it yields CATSRGLQGGVTEAFF. V and J are TRBV15 and TRBJ1-1, with D possibly matching TRBD1 (5 bases). This CDR3 is built from 16 residues. In germline, CDR1 is LNHNV, CDR2 YYDKDF (reference sequence). Trimming cost V 3 bases and J 4 bases, with 18 bases left between them.

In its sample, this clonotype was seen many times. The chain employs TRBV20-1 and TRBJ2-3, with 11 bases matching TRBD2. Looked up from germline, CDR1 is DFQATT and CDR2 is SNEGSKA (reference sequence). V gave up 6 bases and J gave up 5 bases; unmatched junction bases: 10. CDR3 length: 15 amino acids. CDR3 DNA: TGCAGTGCCACACAAGGGACTAGCGGTAAAGATACGCAGTATTTT. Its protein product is CSATQGTSGKDTQYF.

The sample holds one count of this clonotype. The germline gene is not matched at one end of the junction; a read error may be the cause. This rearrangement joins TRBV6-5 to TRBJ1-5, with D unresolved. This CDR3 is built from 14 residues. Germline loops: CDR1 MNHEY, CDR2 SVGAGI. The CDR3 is CASSYSLGNRPQHF. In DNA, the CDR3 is TGTGCCAGCAGTTACTCACTCGGGAATCGGCCCCAGCATTTT.

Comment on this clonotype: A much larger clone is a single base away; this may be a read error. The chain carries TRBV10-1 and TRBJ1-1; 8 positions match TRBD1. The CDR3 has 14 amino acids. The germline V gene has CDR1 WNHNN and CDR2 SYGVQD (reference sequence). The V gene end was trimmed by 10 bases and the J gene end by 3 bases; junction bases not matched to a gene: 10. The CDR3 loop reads CATGAGGRDTEAFF. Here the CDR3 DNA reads TGCGCCACCGGGGCAGGGGGCCGGGACACTGAAGCTTTCTTT.

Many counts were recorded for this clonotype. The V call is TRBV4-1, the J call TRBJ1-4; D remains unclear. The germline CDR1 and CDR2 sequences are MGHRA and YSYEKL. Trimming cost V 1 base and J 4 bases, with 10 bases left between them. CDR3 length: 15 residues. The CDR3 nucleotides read TGCGCCAGCAGCCAAGGAGTCAGTTATAATGAAAAACTGTTTTTT. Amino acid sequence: CASSQGVSYNEKLFF.

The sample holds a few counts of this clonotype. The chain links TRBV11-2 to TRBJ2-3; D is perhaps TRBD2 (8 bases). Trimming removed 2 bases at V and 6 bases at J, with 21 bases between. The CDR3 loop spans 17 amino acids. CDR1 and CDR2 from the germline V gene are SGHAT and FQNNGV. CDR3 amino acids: CASSLSSGGGHGDTQYF. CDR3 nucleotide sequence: TGTGCCAGCAGCTTATCATCGGGAGGGGGCCACGGGGATACGCAGTATTTT.

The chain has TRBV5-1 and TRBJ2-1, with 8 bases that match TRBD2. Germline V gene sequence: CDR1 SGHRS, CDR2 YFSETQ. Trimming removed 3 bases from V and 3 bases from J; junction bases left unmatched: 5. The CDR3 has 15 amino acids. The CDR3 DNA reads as TGCGCCAGCAGCTCCGGGGGGGGAGTCTACAATGAGCAGTTCTTC. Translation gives CASSSGGGVYNEQFF. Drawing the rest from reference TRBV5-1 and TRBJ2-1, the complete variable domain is KAGVTQTPRYLIKTRGQQVTLSCSPISGHRSVSWYQQTPGQGLQFLFEYFSETQRNKGNFPGRFSGRQFSNSRSEMNVSTLELGDSALYLCASSSGGGVYNEQFFGPGTRLTVL.

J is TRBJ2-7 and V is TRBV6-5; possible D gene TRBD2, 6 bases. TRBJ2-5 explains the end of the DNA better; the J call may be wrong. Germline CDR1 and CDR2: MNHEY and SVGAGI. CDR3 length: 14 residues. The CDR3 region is CASRGGWGTETQYF. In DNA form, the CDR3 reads TGTGCCAGCAGGGGGGGTTGGGGAACGGAGACCCAGTACTTC.

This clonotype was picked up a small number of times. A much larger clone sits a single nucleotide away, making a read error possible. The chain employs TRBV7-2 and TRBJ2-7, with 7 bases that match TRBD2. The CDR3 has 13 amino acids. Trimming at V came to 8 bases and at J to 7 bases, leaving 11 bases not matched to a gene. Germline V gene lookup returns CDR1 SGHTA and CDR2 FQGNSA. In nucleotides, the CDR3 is TGTGCCAGCTCGATAGGGGTAGCGGGTGAGCAGTACTTC. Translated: CASSIGVAGEQYF.

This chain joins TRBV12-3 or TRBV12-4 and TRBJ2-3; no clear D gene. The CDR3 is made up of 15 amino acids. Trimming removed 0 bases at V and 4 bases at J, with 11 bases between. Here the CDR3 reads CASSLARHRADTQYF. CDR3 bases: TGTGCCAGCAGTTTAGCGAGACACAGAGCAGATACGCAGTATTTT.

The CDR3, as DNA: TGTGCCAGCAGTTACCTAAGCGACTCCTACAGTGAGCAGTACTTC. This sequence encodes CASSYLSDSYSEQYF. This chain joins TRBV6-2 or TRBV6-3 and TRBJ2-1; D ambiguous. The J call may be incorrect, as the DNA end agrees better with TRBJ2-7. Germline CDR1 MNHEY, CDR2 SVGEGT. The CDR3 extends over 15 amino acids.

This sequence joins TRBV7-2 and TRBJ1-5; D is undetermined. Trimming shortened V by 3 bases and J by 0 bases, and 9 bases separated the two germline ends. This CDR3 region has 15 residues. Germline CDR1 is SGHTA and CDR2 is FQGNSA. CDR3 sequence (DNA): TGTGCCAGCAGCTTGCAAAAGGCTAGCAATCAGCCCCAGCATTTT. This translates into CASSLQKASNQPQHF.

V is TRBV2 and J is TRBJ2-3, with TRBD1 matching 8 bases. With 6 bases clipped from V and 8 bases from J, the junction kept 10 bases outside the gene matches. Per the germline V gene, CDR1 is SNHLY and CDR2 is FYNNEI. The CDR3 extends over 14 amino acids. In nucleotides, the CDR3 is TGTGCCAGCAGCCAGACAGGGGTACGGGGTACGCAGTATTTT. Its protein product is CASSQTGVRGTQYF.

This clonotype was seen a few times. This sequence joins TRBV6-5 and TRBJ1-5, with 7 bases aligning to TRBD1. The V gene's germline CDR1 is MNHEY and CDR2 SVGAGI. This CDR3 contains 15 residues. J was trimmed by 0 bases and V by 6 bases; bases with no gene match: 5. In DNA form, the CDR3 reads TGTGCCAGCAGCCTGCACAGGGGTAGCAATCAGCCCCAGCATTTT. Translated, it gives CASSLHRGSNQPQHF.

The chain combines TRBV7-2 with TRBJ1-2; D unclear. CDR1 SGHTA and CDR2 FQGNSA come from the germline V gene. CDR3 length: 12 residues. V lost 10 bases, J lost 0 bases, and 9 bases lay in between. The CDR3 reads CATTETNYGYTF. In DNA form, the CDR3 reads TGTGCCACTACAGAGACTAACTATGGCTACACCTTC.

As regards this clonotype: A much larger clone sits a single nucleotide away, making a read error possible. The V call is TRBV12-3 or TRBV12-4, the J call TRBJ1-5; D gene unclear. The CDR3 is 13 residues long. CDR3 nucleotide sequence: TGTGCCAGCAGTGATGGCGGGTTTCAGCCCCGGCATTTT. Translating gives CASSDGGFQPRHF.

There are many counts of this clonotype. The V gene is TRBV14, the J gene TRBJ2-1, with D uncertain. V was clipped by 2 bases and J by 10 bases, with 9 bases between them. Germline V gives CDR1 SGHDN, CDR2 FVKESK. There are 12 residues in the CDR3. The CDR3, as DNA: TGTGCCAGCAGCCAATCGGGTTGGGAGCAGTTCTTC. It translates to CASSQSGWEQFF.

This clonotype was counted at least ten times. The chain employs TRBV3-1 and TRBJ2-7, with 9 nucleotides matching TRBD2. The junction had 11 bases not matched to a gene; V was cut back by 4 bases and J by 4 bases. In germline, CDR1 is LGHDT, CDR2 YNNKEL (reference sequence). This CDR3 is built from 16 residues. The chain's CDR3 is CASSPWAAGGSYEQYF. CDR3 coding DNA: TGTGCCAGCAGCCCCTGGGCGGCGGGGGGGTCTTACGAGCAGTACTTC.

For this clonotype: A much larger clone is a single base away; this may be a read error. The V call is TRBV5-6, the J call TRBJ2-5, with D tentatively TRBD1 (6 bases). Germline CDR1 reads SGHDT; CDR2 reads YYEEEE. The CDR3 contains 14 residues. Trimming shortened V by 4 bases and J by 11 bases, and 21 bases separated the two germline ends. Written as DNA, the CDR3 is TGTGCCAGCAGCACCGGACAGTGGGCCTACGGGCAGTACTTC. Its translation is CASSTGQWAYGQYF.

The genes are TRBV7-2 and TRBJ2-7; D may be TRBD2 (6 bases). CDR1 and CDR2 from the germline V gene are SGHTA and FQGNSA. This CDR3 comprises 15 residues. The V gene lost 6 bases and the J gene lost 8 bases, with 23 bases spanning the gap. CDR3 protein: CASSASPGLAFQQYF. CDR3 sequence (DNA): TGTGCCAGCAGTGCGAGCCCCGGGCTAGCGTTCCAGCAGTACTTC. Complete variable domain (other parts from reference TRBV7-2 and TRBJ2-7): GAGVSQSPSNKVTEKGKDVELRCDPISGHTALYWYRQSLGQGLEFLIYFQGNSAPDKSGLPSDRFSAERTGGSVSTLTIQRTQQEDSAVYLCASSASPGLAFQQYFGPGTRLTVT.

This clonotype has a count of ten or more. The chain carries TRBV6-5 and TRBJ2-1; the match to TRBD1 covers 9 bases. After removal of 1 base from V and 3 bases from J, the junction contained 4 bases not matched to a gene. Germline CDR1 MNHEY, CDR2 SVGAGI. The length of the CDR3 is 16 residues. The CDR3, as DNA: TGTGCCAGCAGTTACTTGGGACAGGGAATCTACAATGAGCAGTTCTTC. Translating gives CASSYLGQGIYNEQFF.

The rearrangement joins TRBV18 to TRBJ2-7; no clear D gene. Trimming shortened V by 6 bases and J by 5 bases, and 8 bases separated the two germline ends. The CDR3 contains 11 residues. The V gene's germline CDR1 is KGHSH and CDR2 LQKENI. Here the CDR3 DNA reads TGTGCCAGCTCCCCCAGCGACGAGCAGTACTTC. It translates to CASSPSDEQYF. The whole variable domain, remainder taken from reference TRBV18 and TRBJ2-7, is NAGVMQNPRHLVRRRGQEARLRCSPMKGHSHVYWYRQLPEEGLKFMVYLQKENIIDESGMPKERFSAEFPKEGPSILRIQQVVRGDSAAYFCASSPSDEQYFGPGTRLTVT.

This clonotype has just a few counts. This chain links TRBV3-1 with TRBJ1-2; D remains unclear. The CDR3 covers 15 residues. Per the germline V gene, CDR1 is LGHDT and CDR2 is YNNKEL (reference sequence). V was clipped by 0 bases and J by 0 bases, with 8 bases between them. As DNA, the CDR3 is TGTGCCAGCAGCCAAGAGGAATCGTCTAACTATGGCTACACCTTC. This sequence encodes CASSQEESSNYGYTF.

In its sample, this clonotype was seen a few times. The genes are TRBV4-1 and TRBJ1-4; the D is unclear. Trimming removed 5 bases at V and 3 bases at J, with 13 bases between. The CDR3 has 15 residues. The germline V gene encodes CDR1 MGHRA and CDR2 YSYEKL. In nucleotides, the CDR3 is TGCGCCAGCAGCTATTTACAGCTTCCTAATGAAAAACTGTTTTTT. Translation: CASSYLQLPNEKLFF.

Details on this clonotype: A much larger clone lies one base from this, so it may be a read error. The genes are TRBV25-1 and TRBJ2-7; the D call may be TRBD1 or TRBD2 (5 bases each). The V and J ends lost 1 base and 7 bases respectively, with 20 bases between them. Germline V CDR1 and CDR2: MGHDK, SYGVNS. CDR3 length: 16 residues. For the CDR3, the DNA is TGTGCCAGCAGTGAATTAAGGACAACAACCGGGAATGAGCAGTACTTC. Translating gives CASSELRTTTGNEQYF.

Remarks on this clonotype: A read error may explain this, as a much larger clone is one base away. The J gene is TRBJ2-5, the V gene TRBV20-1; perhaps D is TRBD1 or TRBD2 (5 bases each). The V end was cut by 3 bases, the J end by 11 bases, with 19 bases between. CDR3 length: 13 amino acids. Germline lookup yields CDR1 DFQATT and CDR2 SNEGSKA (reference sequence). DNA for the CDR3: TGCAGTGCTAGTTGGGGGTTGGTCAATGAGCAGTACTTC. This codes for CSASWGLVNEQYF.

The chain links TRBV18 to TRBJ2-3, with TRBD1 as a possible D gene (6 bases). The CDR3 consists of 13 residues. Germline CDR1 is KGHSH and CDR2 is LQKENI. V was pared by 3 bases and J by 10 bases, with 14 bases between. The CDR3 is CASSPGDNRSQYF. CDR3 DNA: TGTGCCAGCTCACCCGGGGACAATCGCTCGCAGTATTTT.

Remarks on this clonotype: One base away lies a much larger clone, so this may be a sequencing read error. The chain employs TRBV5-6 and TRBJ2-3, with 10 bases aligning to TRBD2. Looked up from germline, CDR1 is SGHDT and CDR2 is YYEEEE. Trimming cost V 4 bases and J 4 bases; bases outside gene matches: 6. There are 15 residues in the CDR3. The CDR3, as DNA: TGTGCCAGCAGCGCGGGACTAGCGTCGGCAGATACGCAGTATTTT. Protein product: CASSAGLASADTQYF. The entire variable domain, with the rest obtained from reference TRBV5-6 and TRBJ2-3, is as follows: DAGVTQSPTHLIKTRGQQVTLRCSPKSGHDTVSWYQQALGQGPQFIFQYYEEEERQRGNFPDRFSGHQFPNYSSELNVNALLLGDSALYLCASSAGLASADTQYFGPGTRLTVL.

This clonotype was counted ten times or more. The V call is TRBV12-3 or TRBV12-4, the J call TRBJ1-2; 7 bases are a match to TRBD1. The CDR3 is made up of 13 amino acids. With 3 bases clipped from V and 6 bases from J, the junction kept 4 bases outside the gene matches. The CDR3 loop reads CASSFMTGNGYTF. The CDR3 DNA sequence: TGTGCCAGCAGTTTCATGACAGGGAATGGCTACACCTTC.

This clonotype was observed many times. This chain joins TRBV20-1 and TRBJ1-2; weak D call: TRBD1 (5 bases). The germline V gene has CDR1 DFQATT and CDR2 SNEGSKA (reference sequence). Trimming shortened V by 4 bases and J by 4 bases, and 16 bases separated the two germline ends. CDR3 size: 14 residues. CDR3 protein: CSANLGGCVYGYTF. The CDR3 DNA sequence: TGCAGTGCTAACCTGGGGGGTTGCGTCTATGGCTACACCTTC.